Each of the 5 T cell receptor beta chains below was sequenced from the same sample in a study of identical twins (dated by TCRdb to about 2016). The library was prepared using 5' RACE. Sequencer: Illumina HiSeq 2000. In-frame beta chains were kept once TCRdb had trimmed the public reads at Q25 with fastp and called clones with MiXCR. Each entry merges the rows of one CDR3 protein and shows their most common DNA and genes. This sample holds some 240,000 distinct CDR3 sequences; approximately 8.3% were observed only once. Of the sample, over 2.5% is held by the ten largest clones. The same sample was also used in a study of yellow fever vaccine responses in identical twins.

Sequenced sample: CD8+ T cells sorted from blood. The receptors stem from a young woman in good health.

This clonotype was recorded many times. The chain employs TRBV27 and TRBJ2-7, with D possibly being TRBD1 or TRBD2 (5 bases each). With 5 bases removed from V and 3 bases from J, the gap between germline ends came to 14 bases. This CDR3 region has 14 residues. Per germline, CDR1 MNHEY and CDR2 SMNVEV (reference sequence). The CDR3 region has the DNA TGTGCCAGCAGTGGGGACCGGGCCTACTACGAGCAGTACTTC. Its protein product is CASSGDRAYYEQYF.

This clonotype was picked up many times. The V call is TRBV12-3 or TRBV12-4, the J call TRBJ1-5, with TRBD1 matching 8 bases. This CDR3 comprises 15 residues. J was trimmed by 2 bases and V by 4 bases; bases with no gene match: 4. This chain's CDR3 is CASSSPGQGNQPQHF. Here the CDR3 DNA reads TGTGCCAGCAGTTCCCCGGGACAGGGCAATCAGCCCCAGCATTTT.

This clonotype was observed at least ten times. The CDR3 sequence is CASSYGQGYEQYF. DNA of the CDR3: TGCGCCAGCAGCTACGGACAGGGCTACGAGCAGTACTTC. The chain links TRBV5-1 to TRBJ2-7; 8 bases are a match to TRBD1. The CDR3 extends over 13 amino acids. Germline lookup yields CDR1 SGHRS and CDR2 YFSETQ. The V gene end was trimmed by 3 bases and the J gene end by 3 bases; junction bases not matched to a gene: 2.

In this sample, this clonotype turned up a few times. The CDR3 loop reads CASSLGEEERDRARYGYTF. The CDR3 DNA reads as TGTGCCAGCAGCTTAGGGGAGGAGGAGAGGGACAGGGCCCGCTATGGCTACACCTTC. J is TRBJ1-2 and V is TRBV7-4; TRBD1 matches at 9 bases. Trimming took 1 base from V and 4 from J; bases not matched to a gene: 16. The CDR3 covers 19 residues. Germline V gives CDR1 SGHVT, CDR2 SQSDAQ.

This clonotype was observed a handful of times. V and J are TRBV20-1 and TRBJ2-1, with TRBD2 matching over 7 bases. Germline V gives CDR1 DFQATT, CDR2 SNEGSKA (reference sequence). There are 16 residues in the CDR3. With V trimmed by 5 bases and J by 4 bases, 14 bases remained unmatched. DNA for the CDR3: TGCAGTGCTCGTGAGCCCCTAGCGGTTTCATACAATGAGCAGTTCTTC. Its translation: CSAREPLAVSYNEQFF.